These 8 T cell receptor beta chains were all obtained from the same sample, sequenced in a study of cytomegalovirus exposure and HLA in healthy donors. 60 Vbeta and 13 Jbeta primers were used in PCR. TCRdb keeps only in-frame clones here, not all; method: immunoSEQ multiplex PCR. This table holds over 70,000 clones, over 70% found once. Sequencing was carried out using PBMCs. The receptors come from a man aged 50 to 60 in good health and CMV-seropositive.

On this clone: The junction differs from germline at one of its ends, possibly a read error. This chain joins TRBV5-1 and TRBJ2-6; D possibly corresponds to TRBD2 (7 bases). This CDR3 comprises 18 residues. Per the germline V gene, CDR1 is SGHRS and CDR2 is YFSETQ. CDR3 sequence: CASSSRGGKSSGANGLTF. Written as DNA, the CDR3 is TGCGCCAGCAGCTCGAGGGGGGGCAAAAGCTCTGGGGCCAACGGCCTGACTTTC.

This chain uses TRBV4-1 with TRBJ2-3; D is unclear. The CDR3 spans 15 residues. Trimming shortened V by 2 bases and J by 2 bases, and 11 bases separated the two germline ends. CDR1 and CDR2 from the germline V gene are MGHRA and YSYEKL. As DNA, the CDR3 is TGCGCCAGCAGCCAACTTATAGCTGCCACAGATACGCAGTATTTT. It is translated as CASSQLIAATDTQYF.

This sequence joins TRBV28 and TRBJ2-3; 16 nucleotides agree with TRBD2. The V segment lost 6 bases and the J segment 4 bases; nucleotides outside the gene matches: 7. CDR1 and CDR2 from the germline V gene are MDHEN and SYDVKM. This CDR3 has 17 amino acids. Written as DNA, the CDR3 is TGTGCCAGCAGCTCCGGGACTAGCGGGAGGGCTTCAGATACGCAGTATTTT. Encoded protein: CASSSGTSGRASDTQYF.

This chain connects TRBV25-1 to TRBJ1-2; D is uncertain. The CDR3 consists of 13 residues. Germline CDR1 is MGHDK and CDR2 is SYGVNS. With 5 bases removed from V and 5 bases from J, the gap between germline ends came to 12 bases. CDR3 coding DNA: TGTGCCAGCAGTCTGGAGGCGGTATATGGCTACACCTTC. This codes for CASSLEAVYGYTF.

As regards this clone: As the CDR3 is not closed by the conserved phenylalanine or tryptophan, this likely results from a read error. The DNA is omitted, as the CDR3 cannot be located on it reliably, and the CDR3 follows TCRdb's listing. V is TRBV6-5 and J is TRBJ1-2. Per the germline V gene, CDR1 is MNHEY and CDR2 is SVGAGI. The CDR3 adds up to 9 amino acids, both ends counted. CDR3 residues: CASSDTEGV.

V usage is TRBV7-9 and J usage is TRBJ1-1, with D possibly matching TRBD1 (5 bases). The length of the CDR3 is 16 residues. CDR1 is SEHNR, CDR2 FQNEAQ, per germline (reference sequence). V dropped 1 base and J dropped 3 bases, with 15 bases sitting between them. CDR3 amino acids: CASSLGSGSLHTEAFF. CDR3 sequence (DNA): TGTGCCAGCAGCTTAGGTTCAGGGTCTTTACACACTGAAGCTTTCTTT.

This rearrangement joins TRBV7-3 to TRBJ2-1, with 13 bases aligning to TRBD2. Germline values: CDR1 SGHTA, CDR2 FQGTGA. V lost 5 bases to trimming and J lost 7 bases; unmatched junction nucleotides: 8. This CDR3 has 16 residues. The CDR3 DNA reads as TGTGCCAGCAGCCCATTAACTAGCGGGAGGGGGAATGAGCAGTTCTTC. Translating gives CASSPLTSGRGNEQFF.

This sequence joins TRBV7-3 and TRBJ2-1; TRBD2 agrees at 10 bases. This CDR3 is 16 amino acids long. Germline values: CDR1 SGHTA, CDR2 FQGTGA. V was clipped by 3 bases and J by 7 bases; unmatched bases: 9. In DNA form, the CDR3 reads TGTGCCAGCAGCTTCAACCAAGCGGGAGGGCGGAATGAGCAGTTCTTC. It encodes CASSFNQAGGRNEQFF.